The source of this T cell receptor beta chain is a study of OX40 agonist ivuxolimab in advanced cancers. Some background on the complete study: The costimulatory receptor OX40 (CD134) was targeted by ivuxolimab, a fully human IgG2 agonistic monoclonal antibody. The dose-escalation cohort was over 70% male with a mean age of roughly 60 years, ranging from about 23 to 85. The paper covers the monotherapy dose-escalation part of the phase I ivuxolimab trial, which included N of about 50 patients. Peripheral TCRbeta sequencing was intended to test whether TCR sequence diversity was altered and clonal T-cell expansion was caused by ivuxolimab. Intravenous ivuxolimab was administered to patients every 2 weeks at six dose levels: 0.01, 0.1, 0.3, 1.5, 3 and 10 mg/kg. Three dose-escalation patients achieved partial responses, one with hepatocellular carcinoma and two with cutaneous melanoma. Patients were allowed to have had prior anti-PD-1, anti-PD-L1 or anti-CTLA-4 therapy, and roughly two fifths of the dose-escalation patients had been treated with checkpoint inhibitors. Of the approximately 50 patients in dose escalation, about 20 had hepatocellular carcinoma, approximately 15 had melanoma, 9 had renal cell carcinoma and 9 had head and neck cancer. The study at large found these results: Which antigens the clonally expanded peripheral T cells were specific for was not determined. Low levels of normalized T-cell clonal expansion were also seen in some patients who did not respond. Partial responders in the 0.1-3.0 mg/kg groups had among the lowest normalized peripheral clonal expansion, especially among CD8+ T cells. At doses of 0.1 to 3.0 mg/kg, clonal expansion of both CD4+ and CD8+ blood T cells was observed from baseline to week 6. After ivuxolimab, expanded clones were on average more numerous among CD8+ T cells than among CD4+ T cells.

Patients with autoimmune disease history or receiving systemic immunosuppression were excluded from the trial. Peripheral blood for TCR sequencing was collected from all dose cohorts at baseline, on cycle 4 day 1, and on cycle 7 day 1. Samples were obtained from an open-label, multicenter, first-in-human phase I dose-escalation trial of ivuxolimab. Adults with locally advanced or metastatic melanoma, renal cell, hepatocellular, or head and neck squamous cell carcinoma were enrolled in the trial. Before TCR sequencing, CD4+ T cells and CD8+ T cells were sorted from peripheral blood as separate populations. With regard to this clone: The antigen it binds to is not known. Base-call qualities are not available, and no considerably larger clone is one nucleotide away.

For sequencing of the TCRbeta CDR3 region, genomic DNA was extracted from the sorted cells. TCRbeta CDR3 regions were sequenced using the immunoSEQ Assay. The source is immuneACCESS, and TCRdb retained only in-frame sequences with V and J called. Part of the clones is not carried over; for the studies checked, unresolved V genes explain less than half of this, and the remainder is unexplained. This sample holds about 67,000 clones; around nine tenths were observed only once. Of the sample, approximately 0.3% falls within the top ten clones. The germline V gene encodes CDR1 LNHDA and CDR2 SQIVND (reference sequence). The CDR3 measures 18 amino acids from cysteine to phenylalanine. Left in the record is the CDR3 DNA by itself, 54 bases read in frame from the first base. The junction carries 21 bases between V and J, which are trimmed by 0 bases and 4 bases respectively.

Sequencing was performed on CD4+ or CD8+ T cells sorted from blood, taken in a trial of the OX40 agonist ivuxolimab. This sequence originates from an adult with an advanced solid tumor such as melanoma, head and neck, liver or kidney cancer. The chain is assembled from TRBV19 and TRBJ2-5, and possibly TRBD2, on 7 matching bases. The DNA is TGTGCCAGTAGTATAGAGGGCAGGGGAGGGGGACCCCGAGAGACCCAGTACTTC. It encodes CASSIEGRGGGPRETQYF. With the rest looked up from the reference TRBV19 and TRBJ2-5 genes rather than sequenced, the full variable domain is DGGITQSPKYLFRKEGQNVTLSCEQNLNHDAMYWYRQDPGQGLRLIYYSQIVNDFQKGDIAEGYSVSREKKESFPLTVTSAQKNPTAFYLCASSIEGRGGGPRETQYFGPGTRLLVL.